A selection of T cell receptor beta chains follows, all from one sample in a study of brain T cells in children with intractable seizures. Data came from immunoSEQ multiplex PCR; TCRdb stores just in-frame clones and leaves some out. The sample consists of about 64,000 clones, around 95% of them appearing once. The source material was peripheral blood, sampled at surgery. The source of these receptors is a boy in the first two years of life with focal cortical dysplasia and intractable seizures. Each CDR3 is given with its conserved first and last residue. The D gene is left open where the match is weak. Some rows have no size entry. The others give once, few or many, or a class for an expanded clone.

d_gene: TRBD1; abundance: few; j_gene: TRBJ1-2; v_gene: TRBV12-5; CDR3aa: CASGIVGQPTYGYTF; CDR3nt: TGTGCTAGTGGTATAGTGGGACAGCCCACCTATGGCTACACCTTC
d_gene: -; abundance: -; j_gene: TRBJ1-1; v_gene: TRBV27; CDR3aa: CASRGLVGTEAFF; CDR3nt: TGTGCCAGCAGGGGGCTGGTGGGCACTGAAGCTTTCTTT
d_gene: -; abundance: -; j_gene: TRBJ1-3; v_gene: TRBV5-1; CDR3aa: CASSLGTASGNTIYF; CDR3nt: TGCGCCAGCAGCTTGGGGACAGCGTCTGGAAACACCATATATTTT
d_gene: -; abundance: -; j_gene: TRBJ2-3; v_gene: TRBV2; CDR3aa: CASSLGTVDTQYF; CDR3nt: TGTGCCAGCTCTCTGGGTACGGTAGATACGCAGTATTTT
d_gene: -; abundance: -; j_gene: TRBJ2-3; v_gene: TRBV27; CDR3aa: CASSSRAQTDTQYF; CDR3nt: TGTGCCAGCAGTTCCCGGGCCCAGACAGATACGCAGTATTTT
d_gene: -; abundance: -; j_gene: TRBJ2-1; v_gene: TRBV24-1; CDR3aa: CATSESTQDEQFF; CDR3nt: TGTGCCACCAGTGAATCGACCCAGGATGAGCAGTTCTTC
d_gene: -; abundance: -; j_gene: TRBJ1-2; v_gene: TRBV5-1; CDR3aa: CASRGGSSGYTF; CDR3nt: TGCGCCAGCAGGGGAGGGAGTAGTGGCTACACCTTC
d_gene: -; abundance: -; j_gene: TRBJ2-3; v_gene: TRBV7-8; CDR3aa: CASSTPQGSTDTQYF; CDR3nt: TGTGCCAGCAGCACCCCACAGGGTAGCACAGATACGCAGTATTTT
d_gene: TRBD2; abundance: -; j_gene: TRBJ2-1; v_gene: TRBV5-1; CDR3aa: CASSLYAGLADNEQFF; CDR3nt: TGCGCCAGCAGCTTGTACGCGGGACTAGCTGACAATGAGCAGTTCTTC
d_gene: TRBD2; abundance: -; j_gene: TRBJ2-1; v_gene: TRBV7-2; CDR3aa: CASSFWSTSGSGEQFF; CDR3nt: TGTGCCAGCAGCTTTTGGAGCACTAGCGGGTCGGGAGAGCAGTTCTTC
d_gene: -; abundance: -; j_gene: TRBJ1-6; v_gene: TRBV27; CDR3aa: CASGPNLPLHF; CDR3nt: TGTGCCAGCGGCCCGAATTTACCCCTCCACTTT
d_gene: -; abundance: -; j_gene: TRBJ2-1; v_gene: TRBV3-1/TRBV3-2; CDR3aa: CASSKRTGSPGDEQFF; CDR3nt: TGTGCCAGCAGCAAGCGGACCGGGAGCCCCGGGGATGAGCAGTTCTTC
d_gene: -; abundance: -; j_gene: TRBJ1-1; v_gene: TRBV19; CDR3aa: CASSSGIRGAEAFF; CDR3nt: TGTGCCAGTAGTTCCGGTATACGGGGCGCGGAAGCTTTCTTT
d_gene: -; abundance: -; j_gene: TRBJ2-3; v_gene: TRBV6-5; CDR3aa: CASSIQGLGTDTQYF; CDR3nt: TGTGCCAGCAGTATACAGGGTTTGGGCACAGATACGCAGTATTTT
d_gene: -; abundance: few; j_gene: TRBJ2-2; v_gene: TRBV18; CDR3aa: CASSRRDTGELFF; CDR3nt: TGTGCCAGCTCACGACGAGACACCGGGGAGCTGTTTTTT
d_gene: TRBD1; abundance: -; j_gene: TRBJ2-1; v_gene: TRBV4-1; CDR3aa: CASSQEGTGGAEQFF; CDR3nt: TGCGCCAGCAGCCAAGAGGGAACAGGGGGCGCTGAGCAGTTCTTC
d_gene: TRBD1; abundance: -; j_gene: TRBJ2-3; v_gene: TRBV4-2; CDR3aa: CASSPSQFRDRQDTQYF; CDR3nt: TGTGCCAGCAGCCCCTCACAATTCCGGGACAGGCAAGATACGCAGTATTTT
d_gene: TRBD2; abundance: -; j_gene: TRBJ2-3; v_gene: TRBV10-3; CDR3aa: CAIRPGLAGGPESTDTQYF; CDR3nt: TGTGCCATCAGGCCGGGACTAGCGGGAGGGCCGGAGAGCACAGATACGCAGTATTTT
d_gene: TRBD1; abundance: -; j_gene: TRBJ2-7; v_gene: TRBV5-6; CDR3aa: CASSLRDRTYEQYF; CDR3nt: TGTGCCAGCAGCTTGCGGGACAGAACCTACGAGCAGTACTTC
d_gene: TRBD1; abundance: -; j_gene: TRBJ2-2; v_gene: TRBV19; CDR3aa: CASRGTVQTGELFF; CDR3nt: TGTGCCAGTAGGGGGACAGTTCAGACCGGGGAGCTGTTTTTT
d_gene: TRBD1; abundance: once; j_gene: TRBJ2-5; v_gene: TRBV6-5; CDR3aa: CASSYSSGQGQETQYF; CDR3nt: TGTGCCAGCAGTTACTCCAGTGGACAGGGGCAAGAGACCCAGTACTTC
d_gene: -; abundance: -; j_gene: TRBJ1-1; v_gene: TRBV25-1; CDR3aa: CASSSKGVRAFF; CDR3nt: TGTGCCAGCAGTAGTAAGGGGGTAAGAGCTTTCTTT
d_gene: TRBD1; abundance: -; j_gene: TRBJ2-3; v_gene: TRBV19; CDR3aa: CASRETGRSTDTQYF; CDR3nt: TGTGCCAGTCGAGAGACAGGGCGAAGCACAGATACGCAGTATTTT
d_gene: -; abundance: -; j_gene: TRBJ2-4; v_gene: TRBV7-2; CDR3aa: CASSLTGPNIQYF; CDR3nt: TGTGCCAGCAGCTTAACAGGACCAAACATTCAGTACTTC
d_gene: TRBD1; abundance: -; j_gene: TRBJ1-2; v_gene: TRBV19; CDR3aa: CASTSQGAPGYTF; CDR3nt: TGTGCCAGTACTTCACAGGGGGCGCCTGGCTACACCTTC
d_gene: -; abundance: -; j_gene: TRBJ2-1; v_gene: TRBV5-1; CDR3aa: CASSLTRGSYNEQFF; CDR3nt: TGCGCCAGCAGCTTAACTAGAGGCTCCTACAATGAGCAGTTCTTC
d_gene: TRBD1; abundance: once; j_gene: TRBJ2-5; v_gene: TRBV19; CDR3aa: CASRPRDRLQETQYF; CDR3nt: TGTGCCAGTAGACCTCGGGACAGATTACAAGAGACCCAGTACTTC
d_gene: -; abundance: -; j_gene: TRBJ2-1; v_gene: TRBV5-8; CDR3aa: CASSSRGQFF; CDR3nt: TGTGCCAGCAGCTCCAGGGGGCAGTTCTTC
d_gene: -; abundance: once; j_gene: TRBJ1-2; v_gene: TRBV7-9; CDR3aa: CASSPGLEGTYGYTF; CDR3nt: TGTGCCAGCAGCCCCGGGCTGGAGGGCACCTATGGCTACACCTTC
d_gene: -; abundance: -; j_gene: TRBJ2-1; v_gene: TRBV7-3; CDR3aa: CASSLSRGPDNEQFF; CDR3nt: TGTGCCAGCAGCTTATCCCGCGGGCCCGACAATGAGCAGTTCTTC
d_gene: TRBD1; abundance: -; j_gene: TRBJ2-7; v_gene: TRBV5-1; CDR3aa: CASSEGTGAIGEQYF; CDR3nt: TGCGCCAGCAGCGAGGGGACAGGGGCCATTGGAGAGCAGTACTTC
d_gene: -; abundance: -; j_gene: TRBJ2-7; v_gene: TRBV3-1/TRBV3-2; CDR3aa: CASSQDGPEQYF; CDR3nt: TGTGCCAGCAGCCAAGATGGCCCAGAGCAGTACTTC